Listed here are 26 T cell receptor beta chains from one sample, sequenced in a study of T cell responses to AZD1222 COVID-19 vaccine. Profiling relied on immunoSEQ multiplex PCR, and the TCRdb table lists in-frame clones only, not all of them. The data contain about 86,000 clones, roughly 90% of them singletons. This specimen was peripheral blood, taken 28 days after the second AZD1222 dose. The receptor set was obtained from an adult who received the AZD1222 COVID-19 vaccine.

This chain uses TRBV10-3 with TRBJ2-7; D is uncertain. V was shortened by 0 bases and J by 6 bases, with 9 bases between the two germline ends. Germline V gene sequence: CDR1 ENHRY, CDR2 SYGVKD. This CDR3 region has 13 residues. The CDR3 sequence is CAISESRRSEQYF. The CDR3 DNA sequence: TGTGCCATCAGTGAGTCGAGACGCTCCGAGCAGTACTTC.

The chain couples TRBV10-1 to TRBJ2-3; D remains unclear. The CDR3 length is 12 residues. Trimming cost V 9 bases and J 6 bases, with 13 bases left between them. Germline V gene data show CDR1 as WNHNN and CDR2 as SYGVQD (reference sequence). CDR3 protein: CARSPGRDTQYF. The CDR3 bases are TGCGCCAGGTCCCCGGGCCGCGATACGCAGTATTTT.

This sequence joins TRBV4-1 and TRBJ2-3; 8 nucleotides line up with TRBD2. Looked up from germline, CDR1 is MGHRA and CDR2 is YSYEKL. There are 15 residues in the CDR3. Trimming cost V 4 bases and J 4 bases; bases outside gene matches: 7. The CDR3 region is CASSLEAGVPDTQYF. CDR3 in DNA: TGCGCCAGCAGCCTCGAAGCGGGAGTCCCAGATACGCAGTATTTT.

This sequence joins TRBV1 and TRBJ2-1; the table's TRBD2 call for D was not verified on the DNA. TRBV1 is labeled a pseudogene. This CDR3 contains 12 residues. CDR3 region: CTSSHDLNEQFF. In nucleotides, the CDR3 is TGCACCAGCAGCCATGACTTAAATGAGCAGTTCTTC.

The chain employs TRBV7-8 and TRBJ2-1, with 11 bases matching TRBD2. The junction had 8 bases not matched to a gene; V was cut back by 5 bases and J by 8 bases. The CDR3 runs 15 residues. The germline V gene encodes CDR1 SGHVS and CDR2 FQNEAQ. CDR3 residues: CASSGRLAGRDEQFF. The DNA for the CDR3 is TGTGCCAGCAGCGGCAGACTAGCGGGACGCGATGAGCAGTTCTTC.

This chain uses TRBV11-2 with TRBJ2-5; D perhaps matches TRBD2 (6 bases). The CDR3 is 16 residues long. The germline V gene encodes CDR1 SGHAT and CDR2 FQNNGV. Trimming shortened V by 1 base and J by 1 base, and 13 bases separated the two germline ends. The CDR3 coding sequence is TGTGCCAGCAGCTTAGTAACGGGAGCCCCCCAAGAGACCCAGTACTTC. Its protein product is CASSLVTGAPQETQYF.

The chain joins TRBV28 to TRBJ2-7, with 9 bases lining up with TRBD2. V trimming: 6 bases; J trimming: 6 bases; junction bases outside the gene matches: 9. The CDR3 contains 14 residues. Germline values: CDR1 MDHEN, CDR2 SYDVKM. CDR3 protein: CASSPGTSLGEQYF. The CDR3 bases are TGTGCCAGCAGCCCGGGGACTAGCCTGGGCGAGCAGTACTTC.

This clone was observed once. The chain combines TRBV24-1 with TRBJ2-1, with 10 bases fitting TRBD1. Trimming at V came to 5 bases and at J to 9 bases, leaving 24 bases not matched to a gene. CDR3 size: 20 residues. Germline CDR1 is KGHDR and CDR2 is SFDVKD. CDR3 region: CATSATGQGLRSGSNGEQFF. The DNA for the CDR3 is TGTGCCACCAGTGCGACGGGACAGGGGCTCCGAAGCGGGAGTAACGGTGAGCAGTTCTTC.

This chain joins TRBV19 and TRBJ2-1; the D gene is possibly TRBD1 (5 bases). V lost 5 bases to trimming and J lost 0 bases, with 11 bases between them. Germline CDR1 LNHDA, CDR2 SQIVND (reference sequence). This CDR3 contains 15 residues. The CDR3 coding sequence is TGTGCCAGTAGTGTACAGGAGAGCTCCTACAATGAGCAGTTCTTC. This gives the protein CASSVQESSYNEQFF. Looking up the rest from reference TRBV19 and TRBJ2-1 gives the full variable domain: DGGITQSPKYLFRKEGQNVTLSCEQNLNHDAMYWYRQDPGQGLRLIYYSQIVNDFQKGDIAEGYSVSREKKESFPLTVTSAQKNPTAFYLCASSVQESSYNEQFFGPGTRLTVL.

This clone was detected only a few times. The chain couples TRBV12-3 or TRBV12-4 to TRBJ1-5; no clear D gene. V was shortened by 5 bases and J by 7 bases, with 12 bases between the two germline ends. CDR3 length: 13 amino acids. CDR3 bases: TGTGCCAGCAGTCCCGGTGGCGGGCAGCCCCAGCATTTT. This sequence encodes CASSPGGGQPQHF.

The chain combines TRBV7-9 with TRBJ2-3; TRBD1 is a possible D gene (6 bases). V lost 3 bases, J lost 3 bases, and 7 bases lay in between. This CDR3 region has 13 residues. CDR1 is SEHNR, CDR2 FQNEAQ, per germline (reference sequence). CDR3: CASSFQGTDTQYF. In DNA form, the CDR3 reads TGTGCCAGCAGCTTTCAGGGGACAGATACGCAGTATTTT.

The rearrangement uses TRBV11-3 and TRBJ1-1; possibly TRBD1 for D (6 bases). The CDR3 extends over 15 amino acids. Trimming stripped 6 bases from V and 0 bases from J, with 14 bases between. Germline CDR1 is SGHNT and CDR2 is YENEEA. The CDR3 here is CASRDSTGVNTEAFF. Written as DNA, the CDR3 is TGTGCCAGCAGGGATTCGACAGGTGTGAACACTGAAGCTTTCTTT.

The chain is built from TRBV5-1 and TRBJ2-5; D gene unclear. The CDR3 is 17 residues long. Germline V gives CDR1 SGHRS, CDR2 YFSETQ. The V end was cut by 3 bases, the J end by 3 bases, with 21 bases between. The CDR3 protein is CASSSRLVQLHEETQYF. Written as DNA, the CDR3 is TGCGCCAGCAGCTCTCGATTAGTGCAGCTACACGAAGAGACCCAGTACTTC.

The chain links TRBV6-1 to TRBJ1-1, with D tentatively TRBD1 (5 bases). Germline V CDR1 and CDR2: MNHNS, SASEGT. Trimming took 2 bases from V and 5 from J, leaving 15 bases between them. The CDR3 contains 15 residues. For the CDR3, the DNA is TGTGCCAGCAGTGAAATACGGCAGGGTGGGACTGAAGCTTTCTTT. This gives the protein CASSEIRQGGTEAFF.

The chain recombines TRBV3-1 (or the pseudogene TRBV3-2) with TRBJ2-5; TRBD2 matches 12 bases. The CDR3 has 17 residues. Germline trimming cut 4 bases from V and 5 bases from J; bases unmatched to any gene: 11. Per the germline V gene, CDR1 is LGHDT and CDR2 is YNNKEL (reference sequence). In nucleotides, the CDR3 is TGTGCCAGCAGCCGCGGACTAGCGGGGTTTGACGGGGAGACCCAGTACTTC. The encoded protein is CASSRGLAGFDGETQYF.

V and J are TRBV19 and TRBJ2-3; no clear D gene. Trimming shortened V by 6 bases and J by 2 bases, and 6 bases separated the two germline ends. This CDR3 is 12 amino acids long. Germline CDR1 and CDR2: LNHDA and SQIVND (reference sequence). The CDR3 sequence: CASRRNTDTQYF. The CDR3 region has the DNA TGTGCCAGTAGGAGAAACACAGATACGCAGTATTTT.

This sequence joins TRBV29-1 and TRBJ1-1, with D uncertain. In germline, CDR1 is SQVTM, CDR2 ANQGSEA. The CDR3 is made up of 13 amino acids. The germline V and J ends were trimmed by 7 bases and 1 base, with 13 bases remaining between them. The CDR3 DNA sequence: TGCAGCGCCACCCTAGGTCGGAACACTGAAGCTTTCTTT. Residues: CSATLGRNTEAFF. Complete variable domain (other parts from reference TRBV29-1 and TRBJ1-1): SAVISQKPSRDICQRGTSLTIQCQVDSQVTMMFWYRQQPGQSLTLIATANQGSEATYESGFVIDKFPISRPNLTFSTLTVSNMSPEDSSIYLCSATLGRNTEAFFGQGTRLTVV.

This clone was picked up one time. The rearrangement uses TRBV5-5 and TRBJ2-7; 7 positions match TRBD2. The CDR3 consists of 17 residues. V shed 4 bases, J shed 1 base, and the junction held 14 bases outside the gene matches. The germline CDR1 and CDR2 sequences are SGHKS and YYEKEE (reference sequence). CDR3 sequence: CASSPPGGGTKSYEQYF. CDR3 in DNA: TGTGCCAGCAGCCCCCCTGGGGGGGGAACTAAGTCCTACGAGCAGTACTTC.

The chain carries TRBV3-1 (or the pseudogene TRBV3-2) and TRBJ1-2, with D hard to call. The germline V and J ends were trimmed by 1 base and 8 bases, with 8 bases remaining between them. The germline V gene has CDR1 LGHDT and CDR2 YNNKEL (reference sequence). The CDR3 contains 12 residues. The CDR3 bases are TGTGCCAGCAGCCAAGGCAGGTACGGCTACACCTTC. Encoded protein: CASSQGRYGYTF.

The chain links TRBV18 to TRBJ2-1, with TRBD2 matching over 9 bases. After removal of 4 bases from V and 0 bases from J, the junction contained 13 bases not matched to a gene. CDR3 length: 19 amino acids. From germline, CDR1 is KGHSH and CDR2 LQKENI. CDR3 sequence (DNA): TGTGCCAGCTCACATTTCGCGCTAGCGGGAAATAGCTCCTACAATGAGCAGTTCTTC. Amino acids: CASSHFALAGNSSYNEQFF.

For this clone: Other nucleotide sequences from this sample produce the same CDR3. This chain joins TRBV6-2 or TRBV6-3 and TRBJ2-3; D uncertain. The CDR3 loop spans 13 amino acids. Per germline, CDR1 MNHEY and CDR2 SVGEGT. V was clipped by 3 bases and J by 3 bases, with 7 bases between them. The CDR3 here is CASSYGYTDTQYF. The CDR3 region has the DNA TGTGCCAGCAGTTATGGATATACAGATACGCAGTATTTT.

The gene calls are TRBV19 and TRBJ2-7, with 10 bases lining up with TRBD1. The CDR3 sequence is 15 residues long. Germline V gene lookup returns CDR1 LNHDA and CDR2 SQIVND (reference sequence). J lost 0 bases, V lost 4 bases, and 3 bases had no gene match. The CDR3 region is CASSTGTGASYEQYF. The CDR3 coding sequence is TGTGCCAGTAGTACCGGGACAGGGGCCTCCTACGAGCAGTACTTC.

V gene TRBV4-3 combines with J gene TRBJ2-1, with 7 bases lining up with TRBD2. Germline V gives CDR1 LGHNA, CDR2 YSLEER. Unmatched junction bases numbered 13, after V lost 4 bases and J lost 7 bases. CDR3 length: 16 residues. In DNA form, the CDR3 reads TGCGCCAGCAGCCCGGACCGGGCGGGAGCGGGTAATGAGCAGTTCTTC. Protein product: CASSPDRAGAGNEQFF.

The chain links TRBV11-2 to TRBJ2-1, with D maybe TRBD2 (6 bases). This CDR3 has 16 amino acids. CDR1 is SGHAT and CDR2 is FQNNGV in the germline V gene. V was clipped by 4 bases and J by 7 bases, with 20 bases between them. The chain's CDR3 is CASSSHLGTRFNEQFF. CDR3 bases: TGTGCCAGCAGCTCCCACCTCGGGACTCGATTTAATGAGCAGTTCTTC.

V gene TRBV19 combines with J gene TRBJ1-5, with unresolved D. The ends were cut back, 8 bases at V and 1 base at J, with 15 bases in the middle. Germline V gene data show CDR1 as LNHDA and CDR2 as SQIVND (reference sequence). The CDR3 loop spans 15 amino acids. The DNA for the CDR3 is TGTGCCAGTGGCATTGATGGACGCAGCAATCAGCCCCAGCATTTT. Encoded protein: CASGIDGRSNQPQHF.

The gene calls are TRBV6-5 and TRBJ2-6; D gene ambiguous. The CDR3 loop spans 16 amino acids. Germline loops: CDR1 MNHEY, CDR2 SVGAGI. V lost 3 bases and J 0 bases, leaving 9 bases between the germline ends. For the CDR3, the DNA is TGTGCCAGCAGTTATTTGAGCTCCTCTGGGGCCAACGTCCTGACTTTC. It yields the protein CASSYLSSSGANVLTF.